In this sample, the clone carrying this T cell receptor (beta chain) turned up a few times. The antigen is not known. This sample was included in a study of T cell responses to AZD1222 COVID-19 vaccine. Study-wide results and caveats: Among AZD1222 vaccinees, only 5 to 7 were seropositive at baseline. Donors in the cohort were predominantly white British and more often female, and clonal diversity was possibly underestimated. Two AZD1222 doses significantly raised spike-specific TCR breadth and depth over controls.

TCRdb keeps only in-frame clones here, not all; method: immunoSEQ multiplex PCR. The data contain 100,000 to 120,000 clones, 88% of them singletons. From germline, CDR1 is MNHEY and CDR2 SMNVEV (reference sequence). The CDR3 covers 19 residues. V was shortened by 7 bases and J by 2 bases, with 26 bases between the two germline ends. The receptor comes from an adult in good health. This chain links TRBV27 with TRBJ2-2, with D hard to call. Sequencing used peripheral blood, obtained on day 0 of AZD1222 vaccination. CDR3 DNA sequence: TGTGCCAGCACCAAAAAAGCCTCGTTCGACCGATACAACACCGGGGAGCTGTTTTTT. This sequence encodes CASTKKASFDRYNTGELFF.